Presented here are 20 T cell receptor beta chains from one specimen sequenced in a study of cytomegalovirus exposure and HLA in healthy donors listed by TCRdb under 2017. Receptor libraries were prepared by the immunoSEQ multiplex PCR assay. The multiplex PCR relied on a mix of 60 forward primers for TCR Vbeta segments and 13 reverse primers for TCR Jbeta segments. The source is immuneACCESS, and TCRdb retained only in-frame sequences with V and J called. Part of the clones is not carried over; for the studies checked, unresolved V genes explain less than half of this, and the remainder is unexplained. The sample data list under 35,000 clones, and around 40% of these were observed just once. About 2% of the sample comes from the top ten. The specimen sequenced was PBMCs. Every receptor here comes from a woman aged 45-60 years in good health and CMV-seronegative.

This CDR3 reads CASSQDPGANEKLFF. The CDR3 DNA is TGTGCCAGCAGCCAAGATCCAGGGGCCAATGAAAAACTGTTTTTT. This sequence joins TRBV4-2 and TRBJ1-4; tentatively, D is TRBD1 (6 bases). The V and J ends lost 0 bases and 5 bases respectively, with 10 bases between them. The CDR3 extends over 15 amino acids. CDR1 and CDR2 (germline): LGHNA, YNFKEQ.

The CDR3 region has the DNA TGTGCCTGGAGTGTACCTAGCGGTAGACCCTCCTACAATGAGCAGTTCTTC. It specifies CAWSVPSGRPSYNEQFF. This sequence joins TRBV30 and TRBJ2-1, with 7 bases identical to TRBD2. Germline CDR1 and CDR2: GTSNPN and SVGIG (reference sequence). After removal of 0 bases from V and 0 bases from J, the junction contained 8 bases not matched to a gene. There are 17 residues in the CDR3.

The chain has TRBV27 and TRBJ2-1; the D is unclear. The V end lost 4 bases, the J end lost 0 bases, and 10 bases lay between the germline ends. CDR3 length equals 15 residues. CDR1 and CDR2 from the germline V gene are MNHEY and SMNVEV (reference sequence). CDR3 DNA sequence: TGTGCCAGCAGTTCCTCCGAGAGCTCCTACAATGAGCAGTTCTTC. Encoded protein: CASSSSESSYNEQFF.

The sample holds a few counts of this clone. The rearrangement uses TRBV7-9 and TRBJ2-5; 7 nucleotides line up with TRBD2. Trimming removed 1 base from V and 5 bases from J; junction bases left unmatched: 10. This CDR3 spans 16 amino acids. The V gene's germline CDR1 is SEHNR and CDR2 FQNEAQ (reference sequence). The CDR3 spells CASSLVRLAVGETQYF. The CDR3 coding sequence is TGTGCCAGCAGCTTAGTTCGTCTAGCGGTTGGCGAGACCCAGTACTTC.

V gene TRBV6-5 combines with J gene TRBJ1-3, with 7 bases aligning to TRBD1. The V gene's germline CDR1 is MNHEY and CDR2 SVGAGI. The junction had 11 bases not matched to a gene; V was cut back by 5 bases and J by 7 bases. The CDR3 has 15 amino acids. CDR3 protein: CASSRQGTVANTIYF. In DNA form, the CDR3 reads TGTGCCAGCAGTAGACAGGGCACCGTCGCGAACACCATATATTTT.

This clone was seen only once. DNA for the CDR3: TGTGCCACCACTCCCGCTCCGGGACAGGCAACCTATGGCTACACCTTC. Protein: CATTPAPGQATYGYTF. This rearrangement joins TRBV19 to TRBJ1-2; the match to TRBD1 covers 8 bases. The germline gives CDR1 LNHDA, CDR2 SQIVND (reference sequence). The CDR3 totals 16 residues. Unmatched junction bases numbered 17, after V lost 10 bases and J lost 4 bases.

This chain connects TRBV19 to TRBJ2-3, with a weak D call TRBD2 (7 bases). Trimming took off 8 bases at V and 2 bases at J, with 14 bases between the two ends. There are 14 residues in the CDR3. The germline CDR1 and CDR2 sequences are LNHDA and SQIVND (reference sequence). CDR3 nucleotides: TGTGCCAGTGGCTGGGAGGGGGACACAGATACGCAGTATTTT. Encoded protein: CASGWEGDTDTQYF.

This clone showed up just a few times. The chain carries TRBV2 and TRBJ2-7; D is possibly TRBD2 (5 bases). This CDR3 has 13 amino acids. CDR1 SNHLY and CDR2 FYNNEI come from the germline V gene. V lost 5 bases and J 6 bases, leaving 14 bases between the germline ends. The CDR3 region is CASSRGSETEQYF. The CDR3 DNA is TGTGCCAGCAGTCGGGGATCAGAGACCGAGCAGTACTTC. The entire variable domain, with the rest obtained from reference TRBV2 and TRBJ2-7, is as follows: EPEVTQTPSHQVTQMGQEVILRCVPISNHLYFYWYRQILGQKVEFLVSFYNNEISEKSEIFDDQFSVERPDGSNFTLKIRSTKLEDSAMYFCASSRGSETEQYFGPGTRLTVT.

J is TRBJ1-5 and V is TRBV15; D call uncertain. This CDR3 has 15 residues. V lost 0 bases to trimming and J lost 0 bases, with 6 bases between them. Germline assignment: CDR1 LNHNV and CDR2 YYDKDF (reference sequence). The CDR3 is CATSRDQLSNQPQHF. DNA of the CDR3: TGTGCCACCAGCAGAGACCAACTTAGCAATCAGCCCCAGCATTTT.

The rearrangement joins TRBV9 to TRBJ1-4; 8 bases match TRBD1. Germline V gene lookup returns CDR1 SGDLS and CDR2 YYNGEE. There are 17 residues in the CDR3. The V and J ends lost 3 bases and 0 bases, in that order; junction bases with no gene match: 7. In DNA, the CDR3 is TGTGCCAGCAGCGCCTCGGGACAGGACCCAACTAATGAAAAACTGTTTTTT. It translates to CASSASGQDPTNEKLFF.

The V and J genes are TRBV4-1 and TRBJ1-1; tentatively, D is TRBD1 (6 bases). This CDR3 spans 15 amino acids. Germline CDR1 and CDR2: MGHRA and YSYEKL. The ends were cut back, 3 bases at V and 0 bases at J, with 11 bases in the middle. The CDR3 loop is CASSHGTGMNTEAFF. The CDR3 bases are TGCGCCAGCAGCCACGGTACAGGGATGAACACTGAAGCTTTCTTT.

The chain is built from TRBV19 and TRBJ1-5, with 7 bases lining up with TRBD1. Germline V CDR1 and CDR2: LNHDA, SQIVND (reference sequence). The CDR3 has 18 residues. With V trimmed by 7 bases and J by 7 bases, 22 bases remained unmatched. The CDR3 region has the DNA TGTGCCAGTACCCCAGACCAGAGACAGGGCCTTCCTAGACAGCCCCAGCATTTT. Its protein product is CASTPDQRQGLPRQPQHF.

The V and J genes are TRBV30 and TRBJ1-4, with unresolved D. CDR3 length: 12 residues. V lost 5 bases, J lost 4 bases, and 8 bases lay in between. Germline V CDR1 and CDR2: GTSNPN, SVGIG (reference sequence). The DNA for the CDR3 is TGTGCCTGGTCGAGGGATAATGAAAAACTGTTTTTT. Translation gives CAWSRDNEKLFF.

The chain joins TRBV30 to TRBJ1-5, with D hard to call. The CDR3 has 16 amino acids. The V end lost 2 bases, the J end lost 7 bases, and 21 bases lay between the germline ends. Germline V lookup: CDR1 GTSNPN, CDR2 SVGIG (reference sequence). The CDR3 here is CAWSSRVRSPGQPQHF. The CDR3 DNA reads as TGTGCCTGGAGTTCACGAGTCAGGTCCCCAGGCCAGCCCCAGCATTTT.

The chain recombines TRBV5-1 with TRBJ2-3; 8 bases agree with TRBD2. The trim removed 1 base at V and 11 bases at J, leaving 15 bases unmatched. Germline V gene sequence: CDR1 SGHRS, CDR2 YFSETQ. The CDR3 is 16 residues long. The CDR3 sequence: CASSLSAGGAGRGQYF. In DNA, the CDR3 is TGCGCCAGCAGCTTGTCGGCGGGAGGAGCCGGGCGCGGGCAGTATTTT.

This clone was recorded a few times. The gene calls are TRBV9 and TRBJ1-1, with D maybe TRBD1 (5 bases). The CDR3 totals 14 residues. V lost 0 bases and J lost 0, with 6 bases in between. Germline CDR1 SGDLS, CDR2 YYNGEE. CDR3 nucleotides: TGTGCCAGCAGCGTAGGACAGATGAACACTGAAGCTTTCTTT. Encoded protein: CASSVGQMNTEAFF.

This chain links TRBV27 with TRBJ2-2, with D possibly matching TRBD2 (6 bases). In germline, CDR1 is MNHEY, CDR2 SMNVEV (reference sequence). Trimming removed 5 bases at V and 0 bases at J, with 13 bases between. This CDR3 spans 16 amino acids. CDR3 bases: TGTGCCAGCAGTCAATCGGGGGAAGCGAACACCGGGGAGCTGTTTTTT. It is translated as CASSQSGEANTGELFF.

This clone was detected only once. The chain is built from TRBV6-1 and TRBJ1-5; TRBD1 aligns across 9 bases. The germline V gene encodes CDR1 MNHNS and CDR2 SASEGT. CDR3 size: 15 residues. J was trimmed by 4 bases and V by 6 bases; bases with no gene match: 7. The CDR3: CASSWGQGGNQPQHF. The CDR3 nucleotides are TGTGCCAGCAGCTGGGGACAGGGAGGGAATCAGCCCCAGCATTTT.

This clone appeared a few times. The chain recombines TRBV9 with TRBJ2-7; a possible D gene is TRBD2 (6 bases). V lost 0 bases and J lost 2, with 21 bases in between. The CDR3 is 18 amino acids. In germline, CDR1 is SGDLS, CDR2 YYNGEE. The DNA for the CDR3 is TGTGCCAGCAGCGTAGGTACCCAGACCAGAGCGGGTGCCTACGAGCAGTACTTC. Translating it yields CASSVGTQTRAGAYEQYF.

This rearrangement joins TRBV2 to TRBJ2-5; D is unresolved. The germline CDR1 and CDR2 sequences are SNHLY and FYNNEI. The CDR3 has 11 residues. V lost 6 bases to trimming and J lost 1 base, with 3 bases between them. Here the CDR3 DNA reads TGTGCCAGCAGAGCCCAAGAGACCCAGTACTTC. Amino acids: CASRAQETQYF.